The 2 T cell receptor beta chains below all came from one sample that was sequenced in a study of control samples from healthy donors and cancer patients. Clones were sequenced by immunoSEQ multiplex PCR, and TCRdb holds only the in-frame ones, with some missing. Of 150,000 to 200,000 clones listed, around 89% were seen once; the top ten hold 1.4%. The sequencing sample was made of blood. The origin of the receptors is a woman between 45 and 60 years old in good health.

The chain links TRBV5-1 to TRBJ2-3; unclear D gene. The V and J ends lost 0 bases and 3 bases respectively, with 8 bases between them. Germline lookup yields CDR1 SGHRS and CDR2 YFSETQ. CDR3 size: 14 residues. The CDR3 is CASSLGATTDTQYF. In DNA form, the CDR3 reads TGCGCCAGCAGCTTGGGGGCCACAACAGATACGCAGTATTTT.

The chain carries TRBV6-2 or TRBV6-3 and TRBJ1-2; D remains unclear. The V gene lost 5 bases and the J gene lost 6 bases, with 19 bases spanning the gap. Germline V lookup: CDR1 MNHEY, CDR2 SVGEGT. This CDR3 region has 15 residues. CDR3 loop: CASSLMDPPWDGYTF. The CDR3 nucleotides read TGTGCCAGCAGTCTGATGGACCCGCCTTGGGATGGCTACACCTTC.